The 8 T cell receptor beta chains below all came from one sample that was sequenced in a study of shared clonotypes between healthy human individuals. Profiling relied on immunoSEQ multiplex PCR, and the TCRdb table lists in-frame clones only, not all of them. Of some 2.3 million clones in the sample, 85% to 95% were seen once. Sequenced input: naive CD4+ T cells from PBMCs. Subset: CD45RA+ positively selected. These receptors were collected from a man between 18 and 29 years old in good health. Some clones in this sample may be carry-over from other donors' samples.

This chain connects TRBV29-1 to TRBJ2-1; D gene ambiguous. This CDR3 comprises 13 residues. V was trimmed by 2 bases and J by 3 bases, leaving 8 bases between them. Germline CDR1 and CDR2: SQVTM and ANQGSEA. This CDR3 is CSVEKTDYNEQFF. CDR3 in DNA: TGCAGCGTTGAAAAGACGGACTACAATGAGCAGTTCTTC.

The chain is built from TRBV28 and TRBJ1-3; D remains ambiguous. The CDR3 consists of 13 residues. Germline V lookup: CDR1 MDHEN, CDR2 SYDVKM. Trimming pared 7 bases from V and 7 bases from J, leaving 14 bases between. In DNA form, the CDR3 reads TGTGCCAGCACCGTATCCGGCCGGAACACCATATATTTT. Amino acids: CASTVSGRNTIYF.

This rearrangement joins TRBV28 to TRBJ1-3; tentative D call: TRBD1 (5 bases). The V gene's germline CDR1 is MDHEN and CDR2 SYDVKM. V was pared by 6 bases and J by 7 bases, with 22 bases between. This CDR3 is 16 amino acids long. This CDR3 reads CASSGVSGVTGNTIYF. The CDR3 DNA reads TGTGCCAGCAGCGGGGTTTCGGGGGTGACCGGGAACACCATATATTTT. Supplemented by reference TRBV28 and TRBJ1-3, the full variable domain reads DVKVTQSSRYLVKRTGEKVFLECVQDMDHENMFWYRQDPGLGLRLIYFSYDVKMKEKGDIPEGYSVSREKKERFSLILESASTNQTSMYLCASSGVSGVTGNTIYFGEGSWLTVV.

This chain links TRBV7-6 with TRBJ1-2; no clear D. The CDR3 is made up of 13 amino acids. Trimming removed 4 bases from V and 4 bases from J, with 10 bases in between. Germline assignment: CDR1 SGHVS and CDR2 FNYEAQ. CDR3 DNA sequence: TGTGCCAGCAGCTCGGACCTTGGCTATGGCTACACCTTC. The encoded protein is CASSSDLGYGYTF.

The chain is built from TRBV2 and TRBJ1-4, with D unclear. V was trimmed by 6 bases and J by 0 bases, leaving 11 bases between them. CDR3 length equals 15 residues. In germline, CDR1 is SNHLY, CDR2 FYNNEI. The CDR3 sequence is CASSVAGATNEKLFF. CDR3 bases: TGTGCCAGCAGCGTCGCGGGAGCAACTAATGAAAAACTGTTTTTT.

In its sample, this clone was seen once. J is TRBJ1-2 and V is TRBV28; 7 positions match TRBD1. Per the germline V gene, CDR1 is MDHEN and CDR2 is SYDVKM. The CDR3 consists of 15 residues. Unmatched junction bases numbered 7, after V lost 2 bases and J lost 4 bases. The CDR3 nucleotides read TGTGCCAGCAGTTTACCCGGGACAGACCGCTATGGCTACACCTTC. It specifies CASSLPGTDRYGYTF.

The sample holds one count of this clone. The chain couples TRBV5-1 to TRBJ1-3, with TRBD1 matching over 11 bases. V gave up 3 bases and J gave up 9 bases; unmatched junction bases: 11. This CDR3 spans 16 amino acids. Germline CDR1 is SGHRS and CDR2 is YFSETQ. CDR3 sequence reads: CASSSLRTGGPGTIYF. The CDR3 nucleotides read TGCGCCAGCAGCTCACTGCGGACAGGGGGCCCTGGCACCATATATTTT.

This clone was seen a single time. The chain carries TRBV11-2 and TRBJ2-7; unclear D gene. Trimming stripped 0 bases from V and 4 bases from J, with 10 bases between. CDR1 SGHAT and CDR2 FQNNGV come from the germline V gene. There are 14 residues in the CDR3. The CDR3 sequence: CASSLDRWAYEQYF. For the CDR3, the DNA is TGTGCCAGCAGCTTAGATCGCTGGGCGTACGAGCAGTACTTC.